This T cell receptor beta chain stems from a study of T cells in Graves' hyperthyroidism and ophthalmopathy. Trimming left V 3 bases short and J 10 bases short, with 12 bases between. Germline CDR1 reads MNHEY; CDR2 reads SVGAGI. There are 12 residues in the CDR3. The CDR3 regions of TCR beta were amplified from RNA transcripts. First-round RT-PCR with HTBI primers amplified the TCR CDR3 region. TCRdb re-analysed the multiplex PCR reads in MiXCR, keeping a single row per CDR3 protein. The sample has about 270,000 distinct CDR3 sequences; over 20% are singletons. The V call is TRBV6-5, the J call TRBJ1-1, with D hard to call. The sequencing input was blood. The TCR sequence derives from a woman aged 40 to 50 with Graves' ophthalmopathy. The CDR3 DNA reads TGTGCCAGCAGTTATGAAGGGATAAGAGCTTTCTTT. This translates into CASSYEGIRAFF.